This is a list of T cell receptor beta chains from one sample in a study of shared clonotypes between healthy human individuals. Only in-frame clones appear in the TCRdb table, and some are missing; sequencing was by immunoSEQ multiplex PCR. The sample has roughly 380,000 clones, 96% seen once. The sample taken for sequencing was memory CD8+ T cells sorted from blood. The receptors stem from a man aged 25 to 40 in good health. Each CDR3 is given with its conserved first and last residue. The order of the fields is J gene, V gene, CDR3 protein.

j_gene: TRBJ2-2
v_gene: TRBV5-4
CDR3aa: CASSLAGPNTGELFF

j_gene: TRBJ1-1
v_gene: TRBV5-1
CDR3aa: CASSLRTGNTEAFF

j_gene: TRBJ2-5
v_gene: TRBV6-6
CDR3aa: CASREGGIEETQYF

j_gene: TRBJ2-5
v_gene: TRBV2
CDR3aa: CASKVRERETQYF

j_gene: TRBJ2-2
v_gene: TRBV11-3
CDR3aa: CASSLAEGELFF

j_gene: TRBJ1-5
v_gene: TRBV5-6
CDR3aa: CASSAGDQPQHF

j_gene: TRBJ2-3
v_gene: TRBV7-9
CDR3aa: CASSSTGPGGQYF

j_gene: TRBJ1-1
v_gene: TRBV5-1
CDR3aa: CASSLDTGTEAFF

j_gene: TRBJ2-5
v_gene: TRBV9
CDR3aa: CASSVGRGQETQYF

j_gene: TRBJ1-1
v_gene: TRBV19
CDR3aa: CASSMTQGANTEAFF

j_gene: TRBJ2-7
v_gene: TRBV2
CDR3aa: CASNPQGLGEQYF

j_gene: TRBJ2-3
v_gene: TRBV5-1
CDR3aa: CASSLGRGSTDTQYF

j_gene: TRBJ1-2
v_gene: TRBV2
CDR3aa: CASSEDRVYGYTF

j_gene: TRBJ2-3
v_gene: TRBV21-1
CDR3aa: CASSNSTYTQYF

j_gene: TRBJ2-7
v_gene: TRBV27
CDR3aa: CASSTSDRKYEQYF

j_gene: TRBJ2-3
v_gene: TRBV7-3
CDR3aa: CASSLRRSSSTDTQYF

j_gene: TRBJ2-2
v_gene: TRBV30
CDR3aa: CAWSVFRTGELFF

j_gene: TRBJ2-5
v_gene: TRBV5-4
CDR3aa: CASSQTRGEETQYF

j_gene: TRBJ2-1
v_gene: TRBV27
CDR3aa: CASIGFGQFF

j_gene: TRBJ2-3
v_gene: TRBV6-1
CDR3aa: CASKWTNTDTQYF

j_gene: TRBJ2-1
v_gene: TRBV7-9
CDR3aa: CASSLGGQGNEQFF

j_gene: TRBJ2-5
v_gene: TRBV5-1
CDR3aa: CASSSRGRETQYF

j_gene: TRBJ1-1
v_gene: TRBV19
CDR3aa: CASSIVSGTEAFF

j_gene: TRBJ2-7
v_gene: TRBV30
CDR3aa: CAWSVGTGGYEQYF

j_gene: TRBJ2-7
v_gene: TRBV10-1
CDR3aa: CASSGTRSRYYEQYF

j_gene: TRBJ2-7
v_gene: TRBV5-8
CDR3aa: CASRTWAPVYEQYF

j_gene: TRBJ1-4
v_gene: TRBV18
CDR3aa: CASSPPGQGQNEKLFF

j_gene: TRBJ1-4
v_gene: TRBV4-2
CDR3aa: CASSQDTGREKLFF

j_gene: TRBJ2-7
v_gene: TRBV5-6
CDR3aa: CASSTWTAYEQYF

j_gene: TRBJ2-3
v_gene: TRBV5-1
CDR3aa: CASSLASVGDTQYF

j_gene: TRBJ1-2
v_gene: TRBV5-8
CDR3aa: CASSSQGTNYGYTF

j_gene: TRBJ1-2
v_gene: TRBV2
CDR3aa: CASSEDRLNYGYTF

j_gene: TRBJ1-5
v_gene: TRBV2
CDR3aa: CASTIEGRGDQPQHF

j_gene: TRBJ2-2
v_gene: TRBV5-1
CDR3aa: CASSLGLAGINTGELFF

j_gene: TRBJ2-1
v_gene: TRBV6-1
CDR3aa: CASTWGERGENEQFF

j_gene: TRBJ1-5
v_gene: TRBV30
CDR3aa: CAWSAPDRGGQPQHF

j_gene: TRBJ1-2
v_gene: TRBV10-3
CDR3aa: CAISDRGTPTNYGYTF

j_gene: TRBJ1-1
v_gene: TRBV11-2
CDR3aa: CASSLWSDREAFF

j_gene: TRBJ2-7
v_gene: TRBV5-1
CDR3aa: CASSLRQGYYEQYF

j_gene: TRBJ2-3
v_gene: TRBV5-4
CDR3aa: CASSLFSTDTQYF

j_gene: TRBJ2-7
v_gene: TRBV10-3
CDR3aa: CAITQDLIYEQYF

j_gene: TRBJ2-5
v_gene: TRBV5-3
CDR3aa: CARSGQETQYF

j_gene: TRBJ2-1
v_gene: TRBV27
CDR3aa: CARDNEQFF